This passage covers 22 T cell receptor beta chains from one sample sequenced in a study of shared clonotypes between healthy human individuals. The table came from immunoSEQ multiplex PCR; TCRdb's copy has only in-frame clones and leaves some out. The data show nearly 1,000,000 clones, over 75% seen once. Material: memory CD4+ T cells sorted from blood. Subset denoted: CD45RA-negative fraction. These receptors were obtained from a young man in good health.

The gene calls are TRBV7-2 and TRBJ2-2, with D perhaps TRBD1 (5 bases). The germline V and J ends were trimmed by 1 base and 7 bases, with 13 bases remaining between them. Germline assignment: CDR1 SGHTA and CDR2 FQGNSA. The CDR3 runs to 15 residues. In DNA, the CDR3 is TGTGCCAGCAGCTTAGTAGTAGGGGTTCTCGGGGAGCTGTTTTTT. Amino acids: CASSLVVGVLGELFF.

V is TRBV7-9 and J is TRBJ2-2; D assignment may be TRBD1 or TRBD2 (5 bases each). The CDR3 length is 16 residues. V was cut by 2 bases and J by 10 bases, with 20 bases left in between. The germline CDR1 and CDR2 sequences are SEHNR and FQNEAQ (reference sequence). The CDR3 loop is CASSLIRRRGIPELFF. The CDR3 nucleotides are TGTGCCAGCAGCTTAATACGTCGTCGGGGCATTCCGGAGCTGTTTTTT.

Written as DNA, the CDR3 is TGCGCCAGCAGCCATCGACTCCGGAGGGACGAGCAGTTCTTC. Protein sequence: CASSHRLRRDEQFF. The chain links TRBV4-1 to TRBJ2-1; TRBD2 is a possible D gene (6 bases). The germline V gene has CDR1 MGHRA and CDR2 YSYEKL. The CDR3 extends over 14 amino acids. Trimming removed 3 bases from V and 10 bases from J, with 16 bases in between.

This clone showed up just a few times. This sequence joins TRBV28 and TRBJ2-7; 10 positions agree with TRBD1. This CDR3 has 16 amino acids. Germline V lookup: CDR1 MDHEN, CDR2 SYDVKM. Trimming cost V 7 bases and J 3 bases; bases outside gene matches: 12. CDR3 loop: CASNFKTGGLNYEQYF. CDR3 nucleotides: TGTGCCAGCAATTTCAAGACAGGGGGCCTCAACTACGAGCAGTACTTC.

The chain uses TRBV5-1 and TRBJ1-3; possible D gene TRBD1, 5 bases. Trimming pared 4 bases from V and 3 bases from J, leaving 14 bases between. The length of the CDR3 is 15 residues. The V gene's germline CDR1 is SGHRS and CDR2 YFSETQ. CDR3 in DNA: TGCGCCAGCAGCAGCGACAGTGGGCTTGGAAACACCATATATTTT. Protein product: CASSSDSGLGNTIYF. Filled out from reference TRBV5-1 and TRBJ1-3, the complete variable domain reads KAGVTQTPRYLIKTRGQQVTLSCSPISGHRSVSWYQQTPGQGLQFLFEYFSETQRNKGNFPGRFSGRQFSNSRSEMNVSTLELGDSALYLCASSSDSGLGNTIYFGEGSWLTVV.

The rearrangement joins TRBV9 to TRBJ2-5; 15 positions agree with TRBD2. The J segment lost 5 bases and the V segment lost 3 bases, leaving 11 bases of the junction unmatched. This CDR3 region has 18 residues. Germline V lookup: CDR1 SGDLS, CDR2 YYNGEE. The CDR3 reads CASSAPSGLAGGKETQYF. In DNA, the CDR3 is TGTGCCAGCAGCGCCCCATCGGGACTAGCGGGAGGAAAGGAGACCCAGTACTTC. The full variable domain, rest sourced from reference TRBV9 and TRBJ2-5, is DSGVTQTPKHLITATGQRVTLRCSPRSGDLSVYWYQQSLDQGLQFLIQYYNGEERAKGNILERFSAQQFPDLHSELNLSSLELGDSALYFCASSAPSGLAGGKETQYFGPGTRLLVL.

This rearrangement joins TRBV27 to TRBJ2-7; D is unclear. Trimming removed 0 bases from V and 0 bases from J, with 6 bases in between. The CDR3 contains 14 residues. Looked up from germline, CDR1 is MNHEY and CDR2 is SMNVEV (reference sequence). The CDR3 region is CASSLSIYSYEQYF. In DNA, the CDR3 is TGTGCCAGCAGTTTATCGATATACTCCTACGAGCAGTACTTC.

This clone was counted a single time. The chain is built from TRBV27 and TRBJ2-7; 8 bases agree with TRBD2. Germline assignment: CDR1 MNHEY and CDR2 SMNVEV (reference sequence). V lost 3 bases, J lost 2 bases, and 6 bases stayed unmatched. The length of the CDR3 is 15 residues. The CDR3: CASSLGRGATYEQYF. The CDR3 DNA follows: TGTGCCAGCAGTTTGGGGCGGGGGGCCACCTACGAGCAGTACTTC.

The chain combines TRBV10-2 with TRBJ2-7; 14 bases fit TRBD2. V dropped 5 bases and J dropped 1; count of bases not matched to a gene: 4. The germline gives CDR1 WSHSY, CDR2 SAAADI. The CDR3 runs 16 residues. The CDR3 reads CASSLGLAGGSYEQYF. CDR3 nucleotides: TGCGCCAGCAGTCTTGGACTAGCGGGAGGATCCTACGAGCAGTACTTC.

The rearrangement uses TRBV6-5 and TRBJ2-5, with 7 bases that match TRBD2. The germline gives CDR1 MNHEY, CDR2 SVGAGI. Trimming cost V 4 bases and J 2 bases; bases outside gene matches: 10. The CDR3 sequence is 16 residues long. Written as DNA, the CDR3 is TGTGCCAGCAGTTCTCCGGCGGGAGAGGGGCAAGAGACCCAGTACTTC. Its translation: CASSSPAGEGQETQYF.

The chain couples TRBV10-2 to TRBJ2-7; D may match TRBD1 or TRBD2 (5 bases each). Germline V gives CDR1 WSHSY, CDR2 SAAADI. Trimming left V 3 bases short and J 7 bases short, with 16 bases between. CDR3 length: 14 amino acids. The CDR3 DNA sequence: TGCGCCAGCAGTGATGAGGGCAGGGCAAGGGAGCAGTACTTC. Its protein product is CASSDEGRAREQYF.

The chain carries TRBV7-9 and TRBJ2-7; 10 bases agree with TRBD1. After removal of 5 bases from V and 6 bases from J, the junction contained 4 bases not matched to a gene. CDR3 length: 13 amino acids. Germline CDR1 SEHNR, CDR2 FQNEAQ (reference sequence). Here the CDR3 DNA reads TGTGCCAGCAGCCTACGACAGGGGGCCGAGCAGTACTTC. This sequence encodes CASSLRQGAEQYF.

This clone appeared many times. The rearrangement uses TRBV11-2 and TRBJ2-7; D is ambiguous. V was clipped by 4 bases and J by 1 base, with 8 bases between them. Germline CDR1 and CDR2: SGHAT and FQNNGV. CDR3 length equals 13 residues. The CDR3 reads CASSSLHSYEQYF. CDR3 sequence (DNA): TGTGCCAGCAGCTCACTCCATTCCTACGAGCAGTACTTC.

Regarding this clone: Other nucleotide sequences in the sample specify the same CDR3. The genes are TRBV9 and TRBJ2-7; D gene unclear. V was cut by 0 bases and J by 0 bases, with 7 bases left in between. The CDR3 runs to 14 residues. CDR1 and CDR2 (germline): SGDLS, YYNGEE. In nucleotides, the CDR3 is TGTGCCAGCAGCGTAGGGGTCCTCTCCTACGAGCAGTACTTC. Translated: CASSVGVLSYEQYF.

The V and J genes are TRBV30 and TRBJ1-1; D is uncertain. From germline, CDR1 is GTSNPN and CDR2 SVGIG (reference sequence). V lost 0 bases, J lost 0 bases, and 11 bases lay in between. The CDR3 sequence is 15 residues long. DNA for the CDR3: TGTGCCTGGAGTGTTCTCCGGCAGATGAACACTGAAGCTTTCTTT. Translation: CAWSVLRQMNTEAFF.

This chain joins TRBV6-6 and TRBJ2-2; D uncertain. Germline CDR1 and CDR2: MNHNY and SVGAGI (reference sequence). This CDR3 spans 13 amino acids. The V end was cut by 5 bases, the J end by 5 bases, with 9 bases between. The CDR3 DNA reads TGTGCCAGCAGTGGCACAGAAACCGGGGAGCTGTTTTTT. It translates to CASSGTETGELFF.

CDR3 in amino acids: CASSFRPYEQYF. CDR3 nucleotide sequence: TGTGCCAGCAGTTTCCGGCCCTACGAGCAGTACTTC. The V and J genes are TRBV6-6 and TRBJ2-7; no clear D. Trimming pared 4 bases from V and 2 bases from J, leaving 6 bases between. Germline loops: CDR1 MNHNY, CDR2 SVGAGI (reference sequence). The CDR3 length is 12 residues.

V and J are TRBV6-1 and TRBJ2-7; TRBD1 matches 7 bases. Germline V gene sequence: CDR1 MNHNS, CDR2 SASEGT. Losses at the gene ends were 7 bases for V and 9 bases for J; bases not matched to a gene: 9. This CDR3 contains 12 residues. The CDR3 region is CASNQGVDPQYF. In nucleotides, the CDR3 is TGTGCCAGCAACCAGGGGGTTGATCCGCAGTACTTC.

This sequence joins TRBV13 and TRBJ1-1; TRBD1 agrees at 11 bases. CDR1 and CDR2 (germline): PRHDT, FYEKMQ (reference sequence). V gave up 2 bases and J gave up 4 bases; unmatched junction bases: 3. This CDR3 has 15 residues. The CDR3 DNA sequence: TGTGCCAGCAGCTTAAAGGGGACAGGGGGCACTGAAGCTTTCTTT. Residues: CASSLKGTGGTEAFF.

This chain joins TRBV21-1 and TRBJ1-1; the listed D gene, TRBD1, was not tested against the DNA. TRBV21-1 is a listed pseudogene. The CDR3 has 13 amino acids. The CDR3 DNA sequence: TGTGCCAGCAGGGGACAGATGAACACTGAAGCTTTCTTT. This codes for CASRGQMNTEAFF.

V usage is TRBV14 and J usage is TRBJ2-3, with D unresolved. The CDR3 extends over 13 amino acids. The V end was cut by 3 bases, the J end by 6 bases, with 10 bases between. Germline V CDR1 and CDR2: SGHDN, FVKESK. CDR3 DNA: TGTGCCAGCAGCCAGCGCATTTGGGATACGCAGTATTTT. It yields the protein CASSQRIWDTQYF.

This clone showed up just once. The chain employs TRBV27 and TRBJ2-7, with 10 bases aligning to TRBD2. Per germline, CDR1 MNHEY and CDR2 SMNVEV (reference sequence). The V segment lost 2 bases and the J segment 6 bases; nucleotides outside the gene matches: 7. The length of the CDR3 is 15 residues. Written as DNA, the CDR3 is TGTGCCAGCAGTTTACTAGCGGGAGTGGCCGGCGAGCAGTACTTC. It codes for CASSLLAGVAGEQYF.